The rows below give T cell receptor beta chains drawn from one sample of a study of T cells after yellow fever vaccination. TCRdb re-analysed the 5' RACE reads in MiXCR, keeping a single row per CDR3 protein. In the table there are just under 30,000 distinct CDR3 sequences, about 5% of which are singletons. The sample in question was CD8+ T cells sorted from PBMCs, obtained 10 days after the yellow fever booster vaccination. The receptor source for this set is a man aged 25-40 years who received the YFV17D yellow fever vaccine. CDR3s include the opening cysteine and the closing phenylalanine or tryptophan. D genes are given only for firm matches. Clone size, where shown, is once, few, many, or a class for clones that have expanded.

d_call	v_call	j_call	clone_size	cdr3_aa	cdr3_nt
TRBD2	TRBV7-6	TRBJ2-7	many	CASSLLGGRGSHEQYF	TGTGCCAGCAGCTTACTTGGGGGTCGCGGGAGCCACGAGCAGTACTTC
TRBD1	TRBV29-1	TRBJ2-7	.	CSVYRGGEQYF	TGCAGCGTATACAGGGGTGGCGAGCAGTACTTC
.	TRBV20-1	TRBJ2-7	many	CSARAPDRRSYEQYF	TGCAGTGCTAGGGCCCCGGACAGACGATCCTACGAGCAGTACTTC
TRBD2	TRBV6-5	TRBJ2-7	many	CASSYLAGSGEQYF	TGTGCCAGCAGTTACCTAGCGGGCTCTGGCGAGCAGTACTTC
TRBD2	TRBV7-3	TRBJ2-1	many	CASSLGPSGALNEQFF	TGTGCCAGCAGCTTGGGACCTAGCGGGGCCCTCAATGAGCAGTTCTTC
.	TRBV13	TRBJ2-3	few	CATGTDTQYF	TGTGCCACGGGGACAGATACGCAGTATTTT
TRBD1	TRBV28	TRBJ2-7	many	CASRPTGALSYEQYF	TGTGCCAGCAGACCCACAGGGGCCCTATCCTACGAGCAGTACTTC
.	TRBV20-1	TRBJ2-1	many	CSASPPGRLAYNEQFF	TGCAGTGCTAGTCCCCCAGGTCGGCTAGCCTACAATGAGCAGTTCTTC
TRBD2	TRBV6-5	TRBJ2-3	many	CASSYVAGDTDTQYF	TGTGCCAGCAGTTATGTAGCGGGAGACACAGATACGCAGTATTTT
.	TRBV29-1	TRBJ2-5	few	CSVESDQRETQYF	TGCAGCGTTGAGAGCGACCAGAGGGAGACCCAGTACTTC
.	TRBV7-6	TRBJ2-1	many	CASSLAPPGAIVNEQFF	TGTGCCAGCAGCTTAGCCCCTCCGGGGGCGATCGTCAATGAGCAGTTCTTC
.	TRBV6-5	TRBJ2-2	many	CASSYSSGPGELFF	TGTGCCAGCAGTTACTCTAGCGGCCCCGGGGAGCTGTTTTTT
.	TRBV11-2	TRBJ2-3	many	CASSLVTSRLGTQYF	TGTGCCAGCAGCTTAGTTACTAGCCGGCTCGGGACGCAGTATTTT
.	TRBV14	TRBJ2-7	many	CASSQDVGSEQYF	TGTGCCAGCAGCCAAGATGTGGGGTCCGAGCAGTACTTC
.	TRBV7-2	TRBJ2-7	many	CASSPTPGSYEQYF	TGTGCCAGCAGCCCTACCCCAGGGTCCTACGAGCAGTACTTC
.	TRBV7-9	TRBJ2-5	many	CASSQNIGADKTQYF	TGTGCCAGCAGTCAAAATATTGGGGCAGACAAAACTCAGTACTTC
TRBD2	TRBV9	TRBJ2-7	.	CASSAGTSGSYEQYF	TGTGCCAGCAGCGCGGGGACTAGCGGGAGCTACGAGCAGTACTTC
TRBD2	TRBV7-9	TRBJ2-7	many	CASSLVGGRASSYEQYF	TGTGCCAGCAGCTTAGTGGGCGGGAGGGCCTCGTCCTACGAGCAGTACTTC
TRBD1	TRBV7-6	TRBJ2-2	many	CASRGQGTGELFF	TGTGCCAGCAGAGGACAGGGGACCGGGGAGCTGTTTTTT
.	TRBV5-6	TRBJ2-7	.	CARSPGIHYEQYF	TGTGCCAGGAGCCCCGGGATACACTACGAGCAGTACTTC
TRBD2	TRBV7-8	TRBJ2-1	many	CASSLGLAGMSYNEQFF	TGTGCCAGCAGTCTCGGACTAGCGGGAATGTCCTACAATGAGCAGTTCTTC
.	TRBV6-1	TRBJ2-7	few	CASNPSGGYYEQYF	TGTGCCAGCAATCCCTCCGGGGGCTACTACGAGCAGTACTTC
TRBD1	TRBV7-9	TRBJ2-1	many	CASVGDRGSGEQFF	TGTGCCAGCGTGGGGGACAGGGGATCCGGGGAGCAGTTCTTC
.	TRBV20-1	TRBJ2-2	many	CSATPYPPTHSTGELFF	TGCAGTGCTACACCCTATCCCCCGACACATAGTACCGGGGAGCTGTTTTTT
.	TRBV7-2	TRBJ2-4	many	CASSDHRDSAKNIQYF	TGTGCCAGCAGCGACCACAGGGATTCGGCCAAAAACATTCAGTACTTC
TRBD2	TRBV7-8	TRBJ2-1	many	CASIAGGAYNEQFF	TGTGCCAGCATAGCGGGAGGGGCCTACAATGAGCAGTTCTTC
.	TRBV6-5	TRBJ2-7	many	CASSYLPGDEQYF	TGTGCCAGCAGTTACTTACCGGGAGACGAGCAGTACTTC
TRBD1	TRBV29-1	TRBJ2-7	many	CSVGLRDRLYEQYF	TGCAGCGTTGGCCTCCGGGACAGGTTGTACGAGCAGTACTTC
.	TRBV29-1	TRBJ2-2	many	CSVEDSRGAGELFF	TGCAGCGTTGAAGATTCAAGAGGGGCCGGGGAGCTGTTTTTT
.	TRBV5-5	TRBJ2-7	many	CASTRGPYEQYF	TGTGCCAGCACGCGGGGCCCCTACGAGCAGTACTTC
.	TRBV10-2	TRBJ1-2	many	CASSDSLIGGYTF	TGCGCCAGCAGTGACTCCCTAATTGGTGGCTACACCTTC
.	TRBV4-2	TRBJ2-1	few	CASSQDMVWGSEQFF	TGTGCCAGCAGCCAAGATATGGTCTGGGGCTCTGAGCAGTTCTTC
.	TRBV12-3/TRBV12-4	TRBJ2-1	many	CASIAGNEASNEQFF	TGTGCCAGTATTGCCGGGAACGAGGCCTCCAATGAGCAGTTCTTC
.	TRBV5-4	TRBJ2-7	many	CASGSAPYEQYF	TGTGCCAGCGGATCTGCTCCCTACGAGCAGTACTTC
.	TRBV6-1	TRBJ2-2	many	CASKHRSGGNTGELFF	TGTGCCAGCAAACATCGGTCGGGCGGGAACACCGGGGAGCTGTTTTTT
TRBD1	TRBV11-2	TRBJ2-1	many	CASSLTGQLSSYNEQFF	TGTGCCAGCAGCCTAACGGGACAGCTGAGCTCCTACAATGAGCAGTTCTTC
.	TRBV7-9	TRBJ2-7	many	CASSPPGLSYEQYF	TGTGCCAGCAGCCCCCCGGGACTTTCCTACGAGCAGTACTTC
.	TRBV6-5	TRBJ1-5	many	CASGYRDSNQPQHF	TGTGCCAGTGGATACAGAGATAGCAATCAGCCCCAGCATTTT
TRBD1	TRBV11-1	TRBJ1-5	many	CASSLTGASGQPQHF	TGTGCCAGCAGCTTAACAGGGGCCTCAGGTCAGCCCCAGCATTTT
TRBD2	TRBV20-1	TRBJ2-1	many	CSAKGLPSSYNEQFF	TGCAGTGCTAAGGGACTACCAAGCTCCTACAATGAGCAGTTCTTC
.	TRBV10-2	TRBJ2-7	many	CASSPGYEQYF	TGCGCCAGCAGCCCTGGGTACGAGCAGTACTTC
.	TRBV27	TRBJ1-1	many	CASSQGTQNTEAFF	TGTGCCAGCAGTCAGGGGACTCAGAACACTGAAGCTTTCTTT
TRBD1	TRBV7-2	TRBJ2-5	many	CASSFPRTTGGETQYF	TGTGCCAGCAGCTTTCCCCGCACGACAGGGGGAGAGACCCAGTACTTC
TRBD1	TRBV6-5	TRBJ2-5	many	CASSYSGTGVWETQYF	TGTGCCAGCAGTTACTCCGGGACAGGGGTTTGGGAGACCCAGTACTTC
.	TRBV28	TRBJ1-6	many	CAAKGPYNSPLHF	TGTGCCGCAAAGGGCCCCTATAATTCACCCCTCCACTTT
TRBD1	TRBV27	TRBJ2-3	many	CASSLEQGAGTDTQYF	TGTGCCAGCAGCCTAGAACAGGGGGCAGGCACAGATACGCAGTATTTT
TRBD2	TRBV27	TRBJ2-1	many	CASGEGNEQFF	TGTGCCAGCGGGGAGGGGAATGAGCAGTTCTTC
TRBD1	TRBV5-1	TRBJ1-2	many	CASSETGGGGYTF	TGCGCCAGCAGCGAGACAGGGGGCGGAGGCTACACCTTC
.	TRBV7-8	TRBJ2-7	many	CASSSGQPYEQYF	TGTGCCAGCAGCTCAGGACAGCCCTACGAGCAGTACTTC
.	TRBV6-5	TRBJ2-1	many	CASSYEAGLGNEQFF	TGTGCCAGCAGTTACGAGGCAGGGTTGGGCAATGAGCAGTTCTTC
.	TRBV12-5	TRBJ2-7	many	CASGPAGGAYEQYF	TGTGCTAGTGGCCCAGCTGGCGGGGCCTACGAGCAGTACTTC
TRBD2	TRBV28	TRBJ2-1	many	CASSLQRGNNEQFF	TGTGCCAGCAGTTTACAGCGGGGAAACAATGAGCAGTTCTTC
.	TRBV7-9	TRBJ2-5	many	CASSFMGGAETQYF	TGTGCCAGCAGCTTTATGGGCGGAGCAGAGACCCAGTACTTC